The rows below give T cell receptor beta chains drawn from one sample of a study of blood T cell repertoires in COVID-19. Libraries were prepared by immunoSEQ multiplex PCR; TCRdb keeps only in-frame clonotypes and omits some of them. This table has 150,000 to 200,000 clones, around four fifths appearing once. Sequencing input: PBMCs or T cells enriched from blood (not recorded which). The receptor source for this set is a woman between 50 and 59 years old who had recovered from COVID-19. Both conserved end residues are part of each CDR3. Fields, in order: J gene, V gene, clone size, D gene, CDR3 protein, CDR3 DNA. The D gene is left open where the match is weak. Clone size appears in some rows only: once, few, many, or a class for an expanded clone.

J: TRBJ1-2; V: TRBV12-3/TRBV12-4; size: -; D: TRBD1; CDR3: CASSQGTGYGYTF; DNA: TGTGCCAGCAGTCAGGGGACAGGCTACGGCTACACCTTC
J: TRBJ1-6; V: TRBV15; size: -; D: -; CDR3: CATSRDRGEPLHF; DNA: TGTGCCACCAGCAGAGATCGGGGGGAACCCCTCCACTTT
J: TRBJ1-2; V: TRBV28; size: -; D: TRBD1; CDR3: CASSPDRGNNGYTF; DNA: TGTGCCAGCAGTCCCGACAGGGGAAATAATGGCTACACCTTC
J: TRBJ1-1; V: TRBV10-3; size: -; D: -; CDR3: CAIPEAFF; DNA: TGTGCCATCCCAGAAGCTTTCTTT
J: TRBJ2-3; V: TRBV7-2; size: -; D: TRBD2; CDR3: CASSLKTSGISDTQYF; DNA: TGTGCCAGCAGCTTAAAGACTAGCGGGATTTCAGATACGCAGTATTTT
J: TRBJ1-1; V: TRBV20-1; size: -; D: -; CDR3: CSAREEGKAFF; DNA: TGCAGTGCTAGAGAGGAGGGGAAAGCTTTCTTT
J: TRBJ1-2; V: TRBV5-4; size: -; D: -; CDR3: CASGGGAQNYGYTF; DNA: TGTGCCAGTGGGGGAGGGGCGCAAAACTATGGCTACACCTTC
J: TRBJ1-2; V: TRBV5-1; size: -; D: TRBD1; CDR3: CASSSGTGGSSSTNYGYTF; DNA: TGCGCCAGCAGCTCAGGAACAGGGGGCTCCTCCTCAACTAACTATGGCTACACCTTC
J: TRBJ2-7; V: TRBV28; size: -; D: -; CDR3: CASSLQNYEQYF; DNA: TGTGCCAGCAGTTTACAAAACTACGAGCAGTACTTC
J: TRBJ2-2; V: TRBV7-9; size: -; D: -; CDR3: CASSRTLAGELFF; DNA: TGTGCCAGCAGCCGGACTCTTGCCGGGGAGCTGTTTTTT
J: TRBJ1-1; V: TRBV28; size: few; D: TRBD1; CDR3: CASRQGFQTEAFF; DNA: TGTGCCAGCAGACAGGGGTTCCAGACTGAAGCTTTCTTT
J: TRBJ2-7; V: TRBV21-1; size: -; D: -; CDR3: CASSRRLISGGVRRYEQYF; DNA: TGTGCCAGCAGCAGAAGACTGATCAGCGGGGGGGTCAGGCGGTACGAGCAGTACTTC
J: TRBJ2-1; V: TRBV19; size: -; D: TRBD1; CDR3: CASSTDWTGRPFF; DNA: TGTGCCAGTAGTACCGATTGGACAGGGCGCCCGTTCTTC
J: TRBJ1-5; V: TRBV6-5; size: -; D: TRBD1; CDR3: CASSHTDRANQPQHF; DNA: TGTGCCAGCAGTCACACGGACAGGGCCAATCAGCCCCAGCATTTT
J: TRBJ2-5; V: TRBV7-8; size: -; D: TRBD1; CDR3: CASSRIPGQGALETQYF; DNA: TGTGCCAGCAGCAGGATTCCGGGACAGGGGGCATTGGAGACCCAGTACTTC
J: TRBJ2-3; V: TRBV7-6; size: -; D: -; CDR3: CASSWTEATDTQYF; DNA: TGTGCCAGCAGCTGGACAGAGGCGACAGATACGCAGTATTTT
J: TRBJ1-6; V: TRBV7-8; size: many; D: TRBD1; CDR3: CASRPGQGNSPLHF; DNA: TGTGCCAGCAGGCCGGGACAGGGGAATTCACCCCTCCACTTT
J: TRBJ1-2; V: TRBV3-1/TRBV3-2; size: few; D: -; CDR3: CASSQGGGSGYTF; DNA: TGTGCCAGCAGCCAAGGAGGGGGAAGCGGCTACACCTTC
J: TRBJ2-7; V: TRBV2; size: -; D: -; CDR3: CASRPTGVEQYF; DNA: TGTGCCAGCCGACCCACGGGGGTGGAGCAGTACTTC
J: TRBJ1-2; V: TRBV28; size: -; D: -; CDR3: CASLQPSSLGYTF; DNA: TGTGCCAGCCTACAGCCTTCCTCCCTCGGCTACACCTTC
J: TRBJ1-1; V: TRBV7-8; size: -; D: TRBD1; CDR3: CASSSQGKTEAFF; DNA: TGTGCCAGCAGCTCACAGGGGAAGACTGAAGCTTTCTTT
J: TRBJ2-7; V: TRBV27; size: few; D: -; CDR3: CASSRTKTGTLGIGYEQYF; DNA: TGTGCCAGCAGTCGAACTAAAACGGGAACCCTAGGTATCGGGTACGAGCAGTACTTC
J: TRBJ2-3; V: TRBV19; size: -; D: TRBD1; CDR3: CASSIRGQHTDTQYF; DNA: TGTGCCAGTAGTATACGGGGACAGCACACAGATACGCAGTATTTT
J: TRBJ2-7; V: TRBV19; size: -; D: TRBD1; CDR3: CASSPGQGLTYEQYF; DNA: TGTGCCAGTAGTCCCGGACAGGGTCTCACCTACGAGCAGTACTTC
J: TRBJ2-7; V: TRBV2; size: -; D: -; CDR3: CASSGAYEQYF; DNA: TGTGCCAGCAGCGGGGCCTACGAGCAGTACTTC
J: TRBJ1-1; V: TRBV7-9; size: once; D: -; CDR3: CASSLVTGQGTEAFF; DNA: TGTGCCAGCAGCTTAGTAACAGGACAAGGTACTGAAGCTTTCTTT
J: TRBJ2-3; V: TRBV19; size: -; D: -; CDR3: CASSLGQNTDTQYF; DNA: TGTGCCAGTAGCCTCGGACAGAACACAGATACGCAGTATTTT
J: TRBJ2-5; V: TRBV25-1; size: -; D: -; CDR3: CASSGLATQYF; DNA: TGTGCCAGCAGTGGGCTAGCGACCCAGTACTTC
J: TRBJ1-4; V: TRBV2; size: few; D: TRBD1; CDR3: CASRQGLTNEKLFF; DNA: TGTGCCAGCAGACAGGGGCTCACTAATGAAAAACTGTTTTTT
J: TRBJ1-6; V: TRBV7-2; size: once; D: TRBD1; CDR3: CASSSTGSVAAPLHF; DNA: TGTGCCAGCAGCTCGACAGGGAGCGTCGCGGCACCCCTCCACTTT
J: TRBJ2-7; V: TRBV24-1; size: -; D: TRBD1; CDR3: CATESSDRGLEQYF; DNA: TGTGCCACCGAAAGCTCGGACAGGGGGCTGGAGCAGTACTTC
J: TRBJ1-4; V: TRBV7-3; size: -; D: -; CDR3: CASSLTGGTNEKLFF; DNA: TGTGCCAGCAGCTTAACCGGGGGTACTAATGAAAAACTGTTTTTT
J: TRBJ2-7; V: TRBV4-1; size: -; D: TRBD2; CDR3: CASRASGGSHEQYF; DNA: TGCGCCAGCAGGGCTAGCGGGGGAAGCCACGAGCAGTACTTC
J: TRBJ2-7; V: TRBV28; size: -; D: TRBD2; CDR3: CASIPGGSIYEQYF; DNA: TGTGCCAGCATCCCGGGGGGATCGATCTACGAGCAGTACTTC
J: TRBJ1-2; V: TRBV28; size: once; D: -; CDR3: CASQGAYVDYGYTF; DNA: TGTGCCAGCCAAGGGGCTTACGTGGACTATGGCTACACCTTC
J: TRBJ1-2; V: TRBV19; size: -; D: -; CDR3: CASSVQGNYGYTF; DNA: TGTGCCAGTAGCGTACAGGGTAACTATGGCTACACCTTC
J: TRBJ1-1; V: TRBV7-2; size: -; D: TRBD1; CDR3: CASSPDRGRDTEAFF; DNA: TGTGCCAGCAGCCCGGACAGGGGACGGGACACTGAAGCTTTCTTT
J: TRBJ2-1; V: TRBV18; size: few; D: TRBD2; CDR3: CASSPLLAGGEQFF; DNA: TGTGCCAGCTCACCACTACTAGCGGGGGGGGAGCAGTTCTTC
J: TRBJ2-7; V: TRBV7-2; size: -; D: TRBD1; CDR3: CASSLLTAGTAFSYEQYF; DNA: TGTGCCAGCAGTTTACTTACCGCCGGGACAGCTTTCTCCTACGAGCAGTACTTC
J: TRBJ2-3; V: TRBV19; size: -; D: TRBD2; CDR3: CASSISGTTDTQYF; DNA: TGTGCCAGTAGTATAAGCGGGACTACAGATACGCAGTATTTT
J: TRBJ2-1; V: TRBV6-5; size: -; D: -; CDR3: CASSPTGGNEQFF; DNA: TGTGCCAGCAGCCCCACCGGCGGGAATGAGCAGTTCTTC
J: TRBJ1-5; V: TRBV6-5; size: few; D: -; CDR3: CASGPTRLPQHF; DNA: TGTGCCAGCGGCCCAACACGTTTGCCCCAGCATTTT
J: TRBJ2-7; V: TRBV21-1; size: -; D: -; CDR3: CASRLTSGRQNYEQYF; DNA: TGTGCCAGCAGATTGACTAGCGGGAGGCAAAACTACGAGCAGTACTTC
J: TRBJ1-4; V: TRBV7-9; size: -; D: -; CDR3: CASSFRGRNEKLFF; DNA: TGTGCCAGCAGCTTCAGGGGACGGAATGAAAAACTGTTTTTT
J: TRBJ1-5; V: TRBV27; size: -; D: TRBD1; CDR3: CASSLTGGNQPQHF; DNA: TGTGCCAGCAGTCTCACAGGGGGCAATCAGCCCCAGCATTTT
J: TRBJ2-1; V: TRBV21-1; size: -; D: -; CDR3: CASSGGRSYNEQFF; DNA: TGTGCCAGCAGCGGGGGCCGCTCCTACAATGAGCAGTTCTTC
J: TRBJ1-6; V: TRBV7-2; size: -; D: -; CDR3: CASSLWAYPPLHF; DNA: TGTGCCAGCAGCCTTTGGGCGTATCCACCCCTCCACTTT
J: TRBJ2-7; V: TRBV11-2; size: -; D: -; CDR3: CASSLGGQTYEQYF; DNA: TGTGCCAGCAGCTTAGGGGGGCAGACCTACGAGCAGTACTTC
J: TRBJ2-1; V: TRBV15; size: -; D: -; CDR3: CATSRVVAAGNEQFF; DNA: TGTGCCACCAGCAGAGTGGTGGCCGCGGGCAATGAGCAGTTCTTC
J: TRBJ1-4; V: TRBV19; size: -; D: TRBD1; CDR3: CASKNRGGQDPYTNEKLFF; DNA: TGTGCCAGTAAAAACCGGGGCGGACAGGACCCTTATACTAATGAAAAACTGTTTTTT
J: TRBJ1-1; V: TRBV5-1; size: -; D: TRBD1; CDR3: CASSLTDRVSTEAFF; DNA: TGCGCCAGCAGCTTGACGGACAGGGTATCTACTGAAGCTTTCTTT
J: TRBJ1-5; V: TRBV3-1/TRBV3-2; size: -; D: TRBD1; CDR3: CASSQSQGVGLPQHF; DNA: TGTGCCAGCAGCCAAAGCCAGGGGGTTGGACTGCCCCAGCATTTT
J: TRBJ2-3; V: TRBV29-1; size: -; D: TRBD2; CDR3: CSAGGGVGDTQYF; DNA: TGCAGCGCTGGGGGAGGGGTCGGAGATACGCAGTATTTT